These 4 T cell receptor beta chains share one sample of origin, sequenced in a study of shared clonotypes between healthy human individuals. Assay: immunoSEQ multiplex PCR; the TCRdb copy retains only in-frame clones and omits some. This sample has 2,500,000 or so clones, with roughly 92% found just once. Sequencing used naive CD4+ T cells from PBMCs. Described subset: CD45RA+ positively selected. The source of these receptors is a man younger than 35 in good health. Some clones in this sample may be carry-over from other donors' samples.

The gene calls are TRBV9 and TRBJ1-1, with TRBD1 matching 8 bases. There are 14 residues in the CDR3. Germline V gene lookup returns CDR1 SGDLS and CDR2 YYNGEE. V lost 3 bases, J lost 3 bases, and 4 bases stayed unmatched. This chain's CDR3 is CASSARQGHTEAFF. In nucleotides, the CDR3 is TGTGCCAGCAGCGCTAGACAGGGGCACACTGAAGCTTTCTTT.

This sequence joins TRBV28 and TRBJ2-7; D gene ambiguous. CDR3 length: 14 residues. Trimming removed 4 bases at V and 2 bases at J, with 12 bases between. CDR1 and CDR2 from the germline V gene are MDHEN and SYDVKM. CDR3 coding DNA: TGTGCCAGCAGTTCGCTCAGGAGCACCTACGAGCAGTACTTC. Protein sequence: CASSSLRSTYEQYF.

The chain joins TRBV10-1 to TRBJ2-3, with D tentatively TRBD2 (6 bases). Looked up from germline, CDR1 is WNHNN and CDR2 is SYGVQD (reference sequence). This CDR3 comprises 15 residues. V was pared by 3 bases and J by 0 bases, with 10 bases between. In nucleotides, the CDR3 is TGCGCCAGCAGTGACTTAGCGGCTAGCACAGATACGCAGTATTTT. It yields the protein CASSDLAASTDTQYF.

The CDR3 protein is CASGGAPNEKLFF. The CDR3 nucleotides are TGTGCCAGCGGGGGGGCCCCTAATGAAAAACTGTTTTTT. The genes are TRBV28 and TRBJ1-4, with TRBD1 as a possible D gene (6 bases). Germline CDR1 and CDR2: MDHEN and SYDVKM. The CDR3 runs to 13 residues. The V gene lost 8 bases and the J gene lost 3 bases, with 10 bases spanning the gap.